This is a list of T cell receptor beta chains from one sample in a study of blood T cell repertoires in COVID-19. Sequencing used immunoSEQ multiplex PCR; TCRdb keeps in-frame clones, though not all of them. This table holds 96,000 or so clones, 81% found once. Sequencing was performed on peripheral blood. All receptors come from a man aged 80 or over with COVID-19, enrolled during active disease. Both conserved end residues are part of each CDR3. D genes are given only for firm matches. For some rows the clone size is stated as once, few or many, or as a class when expanded; others skip it.

D	J	V	size	CDR3	DNA
NA	TRBJ2-7	TRBV3-1/TRBV3-2	NA	CASSRRGQSYEQYF	TGTGCCAGCAGCCGGAGAGGACAGTCCTACGAGCAGTACTTC
NA	TRBJ1-2	TRBV5-1	NA	CASSLVRGYGYTF	TGCGCCAGCAGCTTGGTACGAGGATATGGCTACACCTTC
TRBD1	TRBJ1-5	TRBV10-2	NA	CASSRDRGGNQPQHF	TGCGCCAGCAGTCGTGACAGGGGTGGCAATCAGCCCCAGCATTTT
TRBD1	TRBJ1-5	TRBV7-2	NA	CASSLEGTGSQPQHF	TGTGCCAGCAGCTTAGAGGGGACAGGGTCCCAGCCCCAGCATTTT
TRBD2	TRBJ2-3	TRBV6-6	NA	CASSYGTGGATDTQYF	TGTGCCAGCAGTTACGGGACCGGGGGGGCCACAGATACGCAGTATTTT
NA	TRBJ1-6	TRBV10-3	NA	CAISRDNDNSPLHF	TGTGCCATCAGCCGGGACAACGATAATTCACCCCTCCACTTT
NA	TRBJ1-2	TRBV9	NA	CASSLNRQGRRWDYGYTF	TGTGCCAGCAGCCTCAATCGGCAGGGGAGACGCTGGGACTATGGCTACACCTTC
NA	TRBJ1-6	TRBV3-1/TRBV3-2	NA	CASSQGLTALNSPLHF	TGTGCCAGCAGCCAAGGTTTGACAGCTCTCAATTCACCCCTCCACTTT
NA	TRBJ1-6	TRBV5-6	NA	CASSLQGVWGNSPLHF	TGTGCCAGCAGCCTACAAGGGGTCTGGGGAAATTCACCCCTCCACTTT
TRBD2	TRBJ2-1	TRBV7-2	NA	CASSLGVLAGGINEQFF	TGTGCCAGCAGCTTAGGGGTACTAGCGGGAGGGATAAATGAGCAGTTCTTC
TRBD1	TRBJ1-6	TRBV7-8	few	CASSLGAWDSSTSYNSPLHF	TGTGCCAGCAGCTTAGGCGCCTGGGACAGTTCTACCTCCTATAATTCACCCCTCCACTTT
TRBD1	TRBJ2-7	TRBV28	NA	CASIRQGAREQYF	TGTGCCAGCATCAGGCAGGGGGCGCGAGAGCAGTACTTC
NA	TRBJ2-7	TRBV3-1/TRBV3-2	NA	CASSLGQSYEQYF	TGTGCCAGCAGCCTAGGACAGTCCTACGAGCAGTACTTC
TRBD1	TRBJ1-5	TRBV7-2	NA	CASSLEGPATGLDF	TGTGCCAGCAGCTTAGAGGGTCCCGCGACAGGGTTAGATTTT
TRBD1	TRBJ2-2	TRBV7-7	NA	CASSGRQGKNTGELFF	TGTGCTAGCAGCGGACGACAGGGGAAGAACACCGGGGAGCTGTTTTTT
NA	TRBJ2-2	TRBV19	NA	CASMERRDTGELFF	TGTGCCAGTATGGAGCGCCGAGACACCGGGGAGCTGTTTTTT
NA	TRBJ2-7	TRBV2	NA	CASTDRIYEQYF	TGTGCCAGCACAGACAGGATCTACGAGCAGTACTTC
TRBD2	TRBJ2-3	TRBV5-8	once	CASLGLAGEDTQYF	TGTGCCAGCCTCGGACTAGCGGGGGAGGATACGCAGTATTTT
TRBD2	TRBJ2-3	TRBV5-1	once	CASSPTSDTQYF	TGCGCCAGCAGCCCGACTAGCGATACGCAGTATTTT
NA	TRBJ2-5	TRBV28	NA	CASSPNGQGRETQYF	TGTGCCAGCAGTCCCAATGGTCAGGGGCGAGAGACCCAGTACTTC
NA	TRBJ2-2	TRBV19	NA	CASTPLGPNTGELFF	TGTGCCAGTACCCCCCTGGGCCCGAACACCGGGGAGCTGTTTTTT
NA	TRBJ2-7	TRBV6-2/TRBV6-3	NA	CASSYFQREYEQYF	TGTGCCAGCAGTTACTTCCAGAGGGAATACGAGCAGTACTTC
TRBD1	TRBJ1-1	TRBV12-3/TRBV12-4	NA	CASTLATTGVGFF	TGTGCCAGCACGCTCGCGACGACAGGGGTTGGTTTCTTT
NA	TRBJ1-2	TRBV12-5	few	CASGLVLGANYGYTF	TGTGCTAGTGGTTTGGTGCTAGGAGCTAACTATGGCTACACCTTC
NA	TRBJ1-5	TRBV3-1/TRBV3-2	NA	CASSPAGKENQPQHF	TGTGCCAGCAGCCCGGCGGGGAAGGAGAATCAGCCCCAGCATTTT
TRBD2	TRBJ2-3	TRBV7-9	few	CASSLDWGTSGLTDTQYF	TGTGCCAGCAGCTTAGATTGGGGGACTAGCGGTCTGACAGATACGCAGTATTTT
NA	TRBJ1-5	TRBV6-5	NA	CASSKGDQPQHF	TGTGCCAGCAGTAAGGGGGATCAGCCCCAGCATTTT
NA	TRBJ1-6	TRBV11-3	NA	CASSLALFRGSYNSPLHF	TGTGCCAGCAGCTTAGCTCTTTTTCGGGGTTCCTATAATTCACCCCTCCACTTT
NA	TRBJ2-2	TRBV21-1	NA	CASSKVGHPTGELFF	TGTGCCAGCAGCAAAGTAGGACACCCTACCGGGGAGCTGTTTTTT
NA	TRBJ1-3	TRBV5-1	NA	CASSSMVTGPGNTIYF	TGCGCCAGCAGCTCTATGGTGACAGGCCCTGGAAACACCATATATTTT
NA	TRBJ2-3	TRBV5-1	NA	CASSLGGGTSTDTQYF	TGCGCCAGCAGCTTGGGTGGAGGAACTAGCACAGATACGCAGTATTTT
NA	TRBJ2-6	TRBV30	once	CAWSRGTVGVSGANVLTF	TGTGCCTGGAGTCGGGGAACGGTGGGAGTCTCTGGGGCCAACGTCCTGACTTTC
NA	TRBJ1-3	TRBV18	NA	CASSFGLGNTIYF	TGTGCCAGCTCATTCGGACTAGGAAACACCATATATTTT
TRBD1	TRBJ1-4	TRBV5-1	NA	CASSTTGVTNEKLFF	TGCGCCAGCAGTACAACAGGGGTAACTAATGAAAAACTGTTTTTT
NA	TRBJ2-1	TRBV5-1	NA	CASSLGQIDNEQFF	TGCGCCAGCAGCTTGGGACAGATTGACAATGAGCAGTTCTTC
TRBD1	TRBJ2-1	TRBV18	NA	CASSPRRDSYNEQFF	TGTGCCAGCTCACCGCGTAGGGACAGCTACAATGAGCAGTTCTTC
NA	TRBJ1-6	TRBV3-1/TRBV3-2	NA	CASSQESRVGSYNSPLHF	TGTGCCAGCAGCCAAGAAAGCAGGGTAGGGTCCTATAATTCACCCCTCCACTTT
NA	TRBJ2-7	TRBV6-2/TRBV6-3	few	CASSLSGQTYEQYF	TGTGCCAGCAGCTTGTCCGGACAGACCTACGAGCAGTACTTC
TRBD1	TRBJ2-7	TRBV24-1	NA	CATSDPGQGFYEQYF	TGTGCCACCAGTGACCCGGGACAGGGGTTTTACGAGCAGTACTTC
NA	TRBJ1-1	TRBV5-1	NA	CASSLATRAGTEAFF	TGCGCCAGCAGCTTGGCCACGAGGGCGGGCACTGAAGCTTTCTTT
TRBD1	TRBJ1-1	TRBV9	NA	CASSRPGTGANTEAFF	TGTGCCAGCAGTCGTCCCGGGACAGGAGCGAACACTGAAGCTTTCTTT
NA	TRBJ1-1	TRBV4-2	NA	CASSQDTGRNTEAFF	TGTGCCAGCAGCCAAGATACAGGGCGGAACACTGAAGCTTTCTTT
TRBD2	TRBJ2-3	TRBV7-2	NA	CASSLEAGGHTQYF	TGTGCCAGCAGCTTAGAAGCGGGGGGGCATACGCAGTATTTT
NA	TRBJ1-6	TRBV7-2	NA	CASSLSWGGNSPLHF	TGTGCCAGCAGCTTATCGTGGGGGGGTAATTCACCCCTCCACTTT
TRBD1	TRBJ1-1	TRBV5-4	NA	CASSVQGPTEAFF	TGTGCCAGCAGCGTACAGGGGCCCACTGAAGCTTTCTTT
NA	TRBJ2-1	TRBV5-4	NA	CASSLELAYNEQFF	TGTGCCAGCAGCTTGGAACTAGCCTACAATGAGCAGTTCTTC
NA	TRBJ2-4	TRBV19	NA	CASSKQGAKNIQYF	TGTGCCAGTAGTAAGCAGGGAGCCAAAAACATTCAGTACTTC
TRBD1	TRBJ1-2	TRBV27	NA	CASSRGQGDGYTF	TGTGCCAGCAGTAGGGGACAGGGTGATGGCTACACCTTC
NA	TRBJ2-1	TRBV18	NA	CASSPPKSSYNEQFF	TGTGCCAGCTCCCCCCCCAAGAGCTCCTACAATGAGCAGTTCTTC
TRBD1	TRBJ1-2	TRBV25-1	NA	CASSEPGTGSDYGYTF	TGTGCCAGCAGTGAACCTGGGACAGGGAGCGACTATGGCTACACCTTC
NA	TRBJ2-7	TRBV2	once	CASIVTGEQYF	TGTGCCAGCATTGTAACGGGCGAGCAGTACTTC
TRBD1	TRBJ1-5	TRBV6-1	NA	CASSDGTGYSNQPQHF	TGTGCCAGCAGTGACGGGACAGGGTATAGCAATCAGCCCCAGCATTTT
TRBD1	TRBJ1-1	TRBV5-1	NA	CASSIQTGGWNTEAFF	TGCGCCAGCAGCATACAAACAGGGGGCTGGAACACTGAAGCTTTCTTT
TRBD2	TRBJ2-1	TRBV10-1	NA	CASSELAGVLNEQFF	TGCGCCAGCAGTGAGTTAGCGGGAGTGCTCAATGAGCAGTTCTTC
NA	TRBJ2-3	TRBV6-2/TRBV6-3	once	CASSYSRGFPAGTDTQYF	TGTGCCAGCAGTTACTCGAGAGGATTTCCGGCGGGCACAGATACGCAGTATTTT